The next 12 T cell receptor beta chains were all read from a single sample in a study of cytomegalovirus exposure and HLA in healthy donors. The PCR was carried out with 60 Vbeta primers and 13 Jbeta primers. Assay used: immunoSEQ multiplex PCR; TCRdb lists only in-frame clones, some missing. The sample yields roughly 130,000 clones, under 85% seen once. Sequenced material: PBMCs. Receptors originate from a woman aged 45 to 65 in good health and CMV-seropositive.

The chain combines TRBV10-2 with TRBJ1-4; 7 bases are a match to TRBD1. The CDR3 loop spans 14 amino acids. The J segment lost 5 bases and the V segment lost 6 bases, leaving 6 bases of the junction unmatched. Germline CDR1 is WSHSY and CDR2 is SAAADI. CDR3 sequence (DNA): TGCGCCAGCAGCAAGGGACAGACAAATGAAAAACTGTTTTTT. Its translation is CASSKGQTNEKLFF.

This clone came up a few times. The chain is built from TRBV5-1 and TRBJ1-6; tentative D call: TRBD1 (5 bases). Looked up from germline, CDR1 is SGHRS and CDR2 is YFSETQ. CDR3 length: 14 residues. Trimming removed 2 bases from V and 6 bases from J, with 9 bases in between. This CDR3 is CASSFRDFNSPLHF. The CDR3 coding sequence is TGCGCCAGCAGCTTTAGGGACTTTAATTCACCCCTCCACTTT.

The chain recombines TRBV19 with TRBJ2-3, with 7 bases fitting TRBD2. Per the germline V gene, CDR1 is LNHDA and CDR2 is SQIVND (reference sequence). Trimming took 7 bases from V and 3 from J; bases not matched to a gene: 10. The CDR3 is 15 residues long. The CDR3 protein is CASTGQRGGTDTQYF. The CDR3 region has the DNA TGTGCCAGTACGGGCCAGCGGGGAGGGACAGATACGCAGTATTTT.

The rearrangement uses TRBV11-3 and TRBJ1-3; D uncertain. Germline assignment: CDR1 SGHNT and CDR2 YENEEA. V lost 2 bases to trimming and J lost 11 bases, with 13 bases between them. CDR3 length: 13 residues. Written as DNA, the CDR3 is TGTGCCAGCAGCTTATCACAGCCGACGTCCATATATTTT. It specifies CASSLSQPTSIYF.

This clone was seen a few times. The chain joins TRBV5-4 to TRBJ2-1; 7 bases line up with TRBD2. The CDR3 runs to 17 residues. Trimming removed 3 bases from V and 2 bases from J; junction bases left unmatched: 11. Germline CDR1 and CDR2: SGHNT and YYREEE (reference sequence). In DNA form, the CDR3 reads TGTGCCAGCAGCTCGGCCATCCAGCGGGGCACCTACAATGAGCAGTTCTTC. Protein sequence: CASSSAIQRGTYNEQFF.

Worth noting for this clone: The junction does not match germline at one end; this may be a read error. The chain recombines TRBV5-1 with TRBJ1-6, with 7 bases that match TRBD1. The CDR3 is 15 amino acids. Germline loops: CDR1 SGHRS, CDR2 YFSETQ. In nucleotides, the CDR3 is TGCCCCAGCAGCCTCAAGGAGGGGGCGAATTCACCCCTCCACTTT. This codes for CPSSLKEGANSPLHF.

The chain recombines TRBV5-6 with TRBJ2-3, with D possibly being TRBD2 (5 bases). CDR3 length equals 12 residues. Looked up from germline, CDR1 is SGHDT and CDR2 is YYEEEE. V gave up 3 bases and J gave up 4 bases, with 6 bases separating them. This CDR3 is CASSWRADTQYF. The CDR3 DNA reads TGTGCCAGCAGCTGGCGGGCAGATACGCAGTATTTT.

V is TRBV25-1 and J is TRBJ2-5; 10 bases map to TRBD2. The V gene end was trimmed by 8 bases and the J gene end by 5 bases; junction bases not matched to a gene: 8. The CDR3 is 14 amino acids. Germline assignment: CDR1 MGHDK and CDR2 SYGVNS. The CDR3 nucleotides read TGTGCCAGCCAGCGGGGGGGCCGGTCGGAGACCCAGTACTTC. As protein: CASQRGGRSETQYF. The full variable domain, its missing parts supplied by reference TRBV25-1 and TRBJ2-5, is EADIYQTPRYLVIGTGKKITLECSQTMGHDKMYWYQQDPGMELHLIHYSYGVNSTEKGDLSSESTVSRIRTEHFPLTLESARPSHTSQYLCASQRGGRSETQYFGPGTRLLVL.

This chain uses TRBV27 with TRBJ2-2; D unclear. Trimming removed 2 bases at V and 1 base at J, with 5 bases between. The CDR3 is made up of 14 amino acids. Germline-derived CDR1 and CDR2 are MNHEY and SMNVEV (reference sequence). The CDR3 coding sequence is TGTGCCAGCAGTTTACCCCAGAACACCGGGGAGCTGTTTTTT. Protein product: CASSLPQNTGELFF.

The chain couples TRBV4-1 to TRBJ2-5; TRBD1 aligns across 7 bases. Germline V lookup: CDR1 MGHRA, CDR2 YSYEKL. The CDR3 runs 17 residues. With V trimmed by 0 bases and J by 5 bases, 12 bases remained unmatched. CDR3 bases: TGCGCCAGCAGCCAAGATATGAGGTTAGGGGGCGCGGAGACCCAGTACTTC. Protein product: CASSQDMRLGGAETQYF.

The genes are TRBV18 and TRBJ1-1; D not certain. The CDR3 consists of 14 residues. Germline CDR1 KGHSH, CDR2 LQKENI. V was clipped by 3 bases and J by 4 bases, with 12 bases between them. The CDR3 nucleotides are TGTGCCAGCTCACCCGGGAGTGATAGCACTGAAGCTTTCTTT. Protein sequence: CASSPGSDSTEAFF.

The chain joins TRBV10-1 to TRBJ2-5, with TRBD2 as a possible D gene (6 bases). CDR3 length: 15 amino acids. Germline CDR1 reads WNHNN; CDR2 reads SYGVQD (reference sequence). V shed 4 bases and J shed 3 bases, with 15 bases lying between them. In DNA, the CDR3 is TGCGCCAGCAGTGGGGGCGGGGAGACCAAAGAGACCCAGTACTTC. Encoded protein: CASSGGGETKETQYF.